A single sample gave rise to the 13 T cell receptor beta chains below, sequenced in a study of CD8+ T cells in alopecia areata (dated by TCRdb to about 2018). What the treatment or condition label conveys for this sample: oral pan-JAK inhibitor, 5-10 mg twice daily. Library generation was performed with the immunoSEQ multiplex PCR assay. RNA was extracted from all samples and reverse transcribed into cDNA as template for TCR sequencing. The table comes from immuneACCESS by way of TCRdb, which keeps in-frame sequences with V and J called. Part of the clones is missing from these tables; in studies checked, under half for an unresolved V gene and the rest for unknown reasons. For this sample there are 210,000 or so clones; approximately 72% appear just once. Of the sample, around 1.2% falls within the top ten clones. Sequenced here: CD4+ T cells sorted from blood, sampled at roughly week 45, from a patient treated with tofacitinib. The source is a human donor with alopecia areata.

The genes are TRBV28 and TRBJ1-5, with D perhaps matching TRBD1 (6 bases). This CDR3 is built from 16 residues. The V end was cut by 6 bases, the J end by 4 bases, with 19 bases between. Germline CDR1 MDHEN, CDR2 SYDVKM. Here the CDR3 DNA reads TGTGCCAGCAGCGAGGAACAGGGTAGGGGTAATCAGCCCCAGCATTTT. Amino acid sequence: CASSEEQGRGNQPQHF.

As to this clone: Other DNA sequences in the sample encode the same CDR3. This chain connects TRBV29-1 to TRBJ1-2, with TRBD1 identical over 7 bases. The CDR3 extends over 11 amino acids. Germline V gene data show CDR1 as SQVTM and CDR2 as ANQGSEA. Trimming removed 4 bases from V and 8 bases from J; junction bases left unmatched: 4. CDR3 nucleotide sequence: TGCAGCGTTGGTCAGGGGGGAGGCTACACCTTC. It yields the protein CSVGQGGGYTF.

The chain employs TRBV30 and TRBJ1-6; D call uncertain. CDR1 and CDR2 (germline): GTSNPN, SVGIG (reference sequence). The CDR3 totals 19 residues. Trimming shortened V by 0 bases and J by 1 base, and 19 bases separated the two germline ends. The CDR3 loop reads CAWSVLGISGESYNSPLHF. CDR3 in DNA: TGTGCCTGGAGTGTTTTGGGGATTTCAGGCGAGTCCTATAATTCACCCCTCCACTTT.

The chain uses TRBV18 and TRBJ1-5, with D perhaps matching TRBD1 (5 bases). Trimming pared 0 bases from V and 6 bases from J, leaving 12 bases between. Per germline, CDR1 KGHSH and CDR2 LQKENI. CDR3 size: 15 residues. Written as DNA, the CDR3 is TGTGCCAGCTCACCACCCGGGCAGGGTACTCAGCCCCAGCATTTT. Amino acid sequence: CASSPPGQGTQPQHF.

The chain employs TRBV5-1 and TRBJ1-6; D possibly corresponds to TRBD1 (5 bases). The CDR3 spans 14 residues. CDR1 SGHRS and CDR2 YFSETQ come from the germline V gene. V lost 5 bases to trimming and J lost 10 bases, with 16 bases between them. The CDR3 is CASRPAGMSSPLHF. The CDR3 nucleotides are TGCGCCAGCAGACCGGCAGGGATGTCCTCACCCCTCCACTTT.

This sequence joins TRBV29-1 and TRBJ1-1; 7 nucleotides align to TRBD1. CDR1 and CDR2 from the germline V gene are SQVTM and ANQGSEA. This CDR3 region has 14 residues. After removal of 4 bases from V and 5 bases from J, the junction contained 10 bases not matched to a gene. The CDR3 spells CSVAGRGGTTEAFF. Written as DNA, the CDR3 is TGCAGCGTTGCGGGCAGGGGGGGAACAACTGAAGCTTTCTTT.

The chain employs TRBV29-1 and TRBJ2-3; 8 bases fit TRBD2. The germline CDR1 and CDR2 sequences are SQVTM and ANQGSEA. V trimming: 3 bases; J trimming: 1 base; junction bases outside the gene matches: 3. The CDR3 has 14 residues. The CDR3 DNA reads as TGCAGCGTTGATCGGGGGGGCGGCACAGATACGCAGTATTTT. The encoded protein is CSVDRGGGTDTQYF.

The J gene is TRBJ2-3, the V gene TRBV7-2, with D maybe TRBD2 (7 bases). The CDR3 covers 15 residues. CDR1 is SGHTA, CDR2 FQGNSA, per germline. Trimming removed 4 bases at V and 5 bases at J, with 16 bases between. The DNA for the CDR3 is TGTGCCAGCAGCTCGGGGGGCCATGTGGGAGATACGCAGTATTTT. It encodes CASSSGGHVGDTQYF. Looking up the rest from reference TRBV7-2 and TRBJ2-3 gives the full variable domain: GAGVSQSPSNKVTEKGKDVELRCDPISGHTALYWYRQSLGQGLEFLIYFQGNSAPDKSGLPSDRFSAERTGGSVSTLTIQRTQQEDSAVYLCASSSGGHVGDTQYFGPGTRLTVL.

This clone appeared many times. The chain joins TRBV7-2 to TRBJ2-7; TRBD2 agrees at 7 bases. With 5 bases clipped from V and 0 bases from J, the junction kept 13 bases outside the gene matches. Germline V gene sequence: CDR1 SGHTA, CDR2 FQGNSA. This CDR3 is built from 17 residues. Here the CDR3 reads CASSRPAGNPRSYEQYF. The DNA for the CDR3 is TGTGCCAGCAGCCGCCCAGCGGGGAACCCCCGCTCCTACGAGCAGTACTTC.

The CDR3 DNA reads TGCAGCGTTGTTGAGGGGTTTAACTATGGCTACACCTTC. Translated: CSVVEGFNYGYTF. The chain has TRBV29-1 and TRBJ1-2, with D possibly being TRBD1 (5 bases). The germline gives CDR1 SQVTM, CDR2 ANQGSEA. V was clipped by 4 bases and J by 1 base, with 10 bases between them. The CDR3 length is 13 residues.

The gene calls are TRBV29-1 and TRBJ1-1; no clear D gene. Trimming stripped 0 bases from V and 0 bases from J, with 2 bases between. Germline V CDR1 and CDR2: SQVTM, ANQGSEA. The CDR3 runs 12 residues. The CDR3 loop reads CSVEDLNTEAFF. In nucleotides, the CDR3 is TGCAGCGTTGAAGACCTGAACACTGAAGCTTTCTTT.

The DNA for the CDR3 is TGTGCCAGAACAACCGCGTCGGGAGGGGAGGGCTACACCTTC. Translated: CARTTASGGEGYTF. The V gene is TRBV2, the J gene TRBJ1-2; maybe TRBD1 (5 bases). Looked up from germline, CDR1 is SNHLY and CDR2 is FYNNEI. Trimming pared 9 bases from V and 8 bases from J, leaving 22 bases between. The CDR3 is 14 amino acids.

This chain joins TRBV10-3 and TRBJ2-7, with D perhaps assigned TRBD1 or TRBD2 (5 bases each). The germline CDR1 and CDR2 sequences are ENHRY and SYGVKD. The CDR3 spans 12 residues. The ends were cut back, 10 bases at V and 5 bases at J, with 15 bases in the middle. The CDR3 bases are TGTGCCACCGCCGGGACGGAGGACGAGCAGTACTTC. This gives the protein CATAGTEDEQYF.